This T cell receptor (beta chain) was found in a study of blood T cell repertoires in COVID-19. Study as a whole: Both acute and convalescent COVID-19 samples were obtained from the United States, Italy and Spain.

The CDR3 runs to 11 residues. Trimming took off 4 bases at V and 5 bases at J, with 5 bases between the two ends. The germline gives CDR1 SNHLY, CDR2 FYNNEI. This clone was picked up one time. Repertoires were generated with immunoSEQ multiplex PCR, while TCRdb's copy carries only in-frame clones and drops some. The repertoire holds fewer than 80,000 clones, about four fifths seen once, with 9% to 10% in the top ten. J is TRBJ1-1 and V is TRBV2; D remains ambiguous. The sample taken for sequencing was peripheral blood. The sequence came from a human donor in a cohort sampled during active COVID-19. CDR3 bases: TGTGCCAGCAGTGCTCTGACTGAAGCTTTCTTT. This sequence encodes CASSALTEAFF.